This TCR beta chain was profiled in a study of T cell repertoires in cytomegalovirus infection (dated by TCRdb to between 2018 and 2020). Background on the whole study: The peptide stimulations were aimed at well-studied HLA-B-restricted epitopes as well as recently identified HLA-C-restricted CMV epitopes, whose presentation resists viral immunomodulation. Donor HLA type was relevant to the analysis, because carriage of CMV infection together with the matching HLA type was indicated by public TCR beta signatures. What the authors observed across the whole study: In both this cohort and an independent 352-donor cohort, the cumulative frequency of public TCR beta family members distinguished carriers of CMV infection plus the relevant HLA type. In the ex vivo response, HLA-C-restricted CMV-specific TCR beta clonotypes were dominant, and in two of eight donors the single most frequent clonotype came from this HLA-C-restricted group.

About this clonotype itself: It has no known antigen specificity. No base qualities exist here, and no much larger clone lies one base off it.

In light of the paper, this sample's treatment or condition label describes: in vitro stimulation with specific CMV peptide epitopes to enrich CMV-specific T cells. The sequencer was an Illumina HiSeq 1500. TCRdb handled the public reads itself, with Q25 trimming in fastp and clone calling in MiXCR, and kept productive beta chains. Each record represents a unique CDR3 protein, reported with the most common genes and DNA among its rows. Within this sample are some 500,000 distinct CDR3 sequences, with 33% of them counted one time only. Roughly a sixth of the sample is taken by the ten largest. CDR1 and CDR2 were assigned from the germline V gene as MNHEY and SVGEGT. From V the trimming removes 4 bases and from J it removes 5 bases, while the gene matches leave 15 bases of the junction unaccounted for. CDR3 length: 19 amino acids, cysteine to phenylalanine. The read is trimmed to its CDR3 DNA, 57 bases read in frame from base 1.

The sample here was cultured PBMCs, taken from culture after CMV antigen stimulation. This sequence was found in a human donor in good health (CMV status not recorded). Some clones in this sample may be carry-over from other donors' samples. This chain joins TRBV6-2 or TRBV6-3 to TRBJ1-5; 12 bases in the middle match TRBD1. The DNA sequence follows: TGTGCCAGCAGTTTCGATCTGGGACAGGGGGCAAGGTTGGATCAGCCCCAGCATTTT. This sequence encodes CASSFDLGQGARLDQPQHF.